This entry lists 12 T cell receptor gamma chains sequenced from one sample in a study of gamma-delta T cells after stem cell transplantation. TCRdb fed the RT-PCR reads into CATT to redo clone calling. Among about 1,900 gamma-chain clones, less than 3.5% were seen once, and the ten largest hold approximately 29%. Material for sequencing was gamma-delta T cells. The receptors here all came from a human donor. It is not recorded whose cells these are; they may come from a transplant donor.

This clone is categorized as medium-sized. The chain uses TRGV9 and TRGJP. V lost 6 bases to trimming and J lost 4 bases; unmatched junction nucleotides: 6. CDR1 GITISATS and CDR2 ISYDGTV come from the germline V gene (reference sequence). There are 16 residues in the CDR3. CDR3 DNA sequence: TGTGCCTTGTGGAGGGTACAAGAGTTGGGCAAAAAAATCAAGGTATTT. Translation gives CALWRVQELGKKIKVF.

This clone was observed a handful of times. J is TRGJ1 or TRGJ2 and V is TRGV9. Trimming removed 6 bases from V and 3 bases from J; junction bases left unmatched: 2. Germline V lookup: CDR1 GITISATS, CDR2 ISYDGTV (reference sequence). The CDR3 is made up of 11 amino acids. The CDR3 loop is CALWPYYKKLF. The CDR3 nucleotides are TGTGCCTTGTGGCCTTATTATAAGAAACTCTTT.

This clone is medium-sized. The chain is built from TRGV9 and TRGJP. This CDR3 contains 17 residues. The junction had 8 bases not matched to a gene; V was cut back by 0 bases and J by 9 bases. The germline V gene has CDR1 GITISATS and CDR2 ISYDGTV (reference sequence). The DNA of the CDR3 is TGTGCCTTGTGGGAGGTGCGAATACCGTTGGGCAAAAAAATCAAGGTATTT. Protein product: CALWEVRIPLGKKIKVF.

With respect to this clone: The germline gene is not matched at one end of the junction; a read error may be the cause. Other DNA sequences in this specimen translate into the identical CDR3. This chain connects TRGV9 to TRGJP. Germline CDR1 is GITISATS and CDR2 is ISYDGTV (reference sequence). The CDR3 sequence is 17 residues long. CDR3 sequence (DNA): TGTGCCCTGTGGGCCGTGAGACAAGAGTTGGGCAAAAAAATCAAGGTATTT. It specifies CALWAVRQELGKKIKVF.

Judged by abundance, this clone is medium-sized. The rearrangement joins TRGV9 to TRGJP. V lost 0 bases to trimming and J lost 11 bases; unmatched junction nucleotides: 7. CDR1 is GITISATS, CDR2 ISYDGTV, per germline (reference sequence). This CDR3 has 16 amino acids. CDR3 residues: CALWEVGTVGKKIKVF. As DNA, the CDR3 is TGTGCCTTGTGGGAGGTGGGGACGGTGGGCAAAAAAATCAAGGTATTT.

This clone has just a few counts. The chain uses TRGV3 and TRGJ1 or TRGJ2. The germline V gene encodes CDR1 VTNTFY and CDR2 YDVSTARD (reference sequence). The J segment lost 0 bases and the V segment lost 4 bases, leaving 6 bases of the junction unmatched. The CDR3 covers 14 residues. CDR3 bases: TGTGCCACCTGGGATGGGCAGAATTATTATAAGAAACTCTTT. Amino acid sequence: CATWDGQNYYKKLF.

The chain joins TRGV9 to TRGJP. CDR1 GITISATS and CDR2 ISYDGTV come from the germline V gene (reference sequence). Losses at the gene ends were 3 bases for V and 4 bases for J; bases not matched to a gene: 12. The CDR3 runs to 19 residues. CDR3 in DNA: TGTGCCTTGTGGGAGACCCTTCAAAATCAAGAGTTGGGCAAAAAAATCAAGGTATTT. Its protein is CALWETLQNQELGKKIKVF.

In the case of this clone: Given a much more abundant clone one base away, this may be a read error. This specimen includes other DNA sequences encoding the same CDR3. The chain couples TRGV3 to TRGJP2. The CDR3 runs 18 residues. Per the germline V gene, CDR1 is VTNTFY and CDR2 is YDVSTARD (reference sequence). CDR3: CATWDIPNLYSSDWIKTF. The CDR3 DNA sequence: TGTGCCACCTGGGACATCCCAAATCTTTATAGTAGCGATTGGATCAAGACGTTT.

By sample fraction, this clone is large. Distinct nucleotide sequences in the sample also encode this CDR3. This chain uses TRGV9 with TRGJP. The CDR3 has 16 amino acids. Looked up from germline, CDR1 is GITISATS and CDR2 is ISYDGTV (reference sequence). J gave up 6 bases and V 0 bases, and 2 bases lay outside the gene matches. For the CDR3, the DNA is TGTGCCTTGTGGGAGGTGACAGAGTTGGGCAAAAAAATCAAGGTATTT. Its translation is CALWEVTELGKKIKVF.

This clone showed up just a few times. The protein recorded in TCRdb matches a much larger clone and deviates from this DNA's translation at residue 6, suggesting a read error; the protein here is obtained by translating the DNA. The V gene is TRGV9, the J gene TRGJP. This CDR3 is built from 17 residues. The V segment lost 3 bases and the J segment 5 bases; nucleotides outside the gene matches: 7. Germline CDR1 is GITISATS and CDR2 is ISYDGTV (reference sequence). The CDR3 bases are TGTGCCTTGTGGGAGATGCAAAAAGAGTTGGGCAAAAAAATCAAGGTATTT. Translated, it gives CALWEMQKELGKKIKVF.

As regards this clone: A much larger clone lies a single base off, so this may be a read error. The chain combines TRGV9 with TRGJ1 or TRGJ2. The CDR3 covers 13 residues. Germline CDR1 and CDR2: GITISATS and ISYDGTV (reference sequence). In DNA, the CDR3 is TGTGCCCTGTGGGAGGCCCTCACGGGCGCGAAACTCTTT. The encoded protein is CALWEALTGAKLF.

This clone was seen only a few times. One end of the junction is discordant with germline, which a read error may explain. This CDR3 is also generated by other DNA sequences in the sample. The J gene is TRGJP, the V gene TRGV9. The germline gives CDR1 GITISATS, CDR2 ISYDGTV (reference sequence). This CDR3 spans 16 amino acids. The CDR3 sequence is CALWEVNGMGKKIKVF. The CDR3 region has the DNA TGTGCCCTGTGGGAGGTGAATGGGATGGGCAAAAAAATCAAGGTATTT.